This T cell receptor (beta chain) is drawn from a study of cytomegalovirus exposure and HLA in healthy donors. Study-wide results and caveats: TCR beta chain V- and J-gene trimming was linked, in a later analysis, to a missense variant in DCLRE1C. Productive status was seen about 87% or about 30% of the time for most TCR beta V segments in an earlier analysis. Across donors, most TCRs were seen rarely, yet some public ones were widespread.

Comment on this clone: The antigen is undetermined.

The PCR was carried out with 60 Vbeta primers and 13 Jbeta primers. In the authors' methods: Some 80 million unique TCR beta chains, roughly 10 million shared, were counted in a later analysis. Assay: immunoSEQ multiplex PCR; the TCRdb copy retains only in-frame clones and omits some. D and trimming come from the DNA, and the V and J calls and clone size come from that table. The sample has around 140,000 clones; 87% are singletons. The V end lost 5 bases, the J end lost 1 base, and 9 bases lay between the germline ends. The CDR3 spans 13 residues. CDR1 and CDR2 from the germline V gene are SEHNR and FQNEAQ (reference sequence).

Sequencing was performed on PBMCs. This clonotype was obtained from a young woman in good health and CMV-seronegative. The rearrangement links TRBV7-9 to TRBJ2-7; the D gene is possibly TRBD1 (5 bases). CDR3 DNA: TGTGCCAGCAGCCTCCGACAGTCCTACGAGCAGTACTTC. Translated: CASSLRQSYEQYF.